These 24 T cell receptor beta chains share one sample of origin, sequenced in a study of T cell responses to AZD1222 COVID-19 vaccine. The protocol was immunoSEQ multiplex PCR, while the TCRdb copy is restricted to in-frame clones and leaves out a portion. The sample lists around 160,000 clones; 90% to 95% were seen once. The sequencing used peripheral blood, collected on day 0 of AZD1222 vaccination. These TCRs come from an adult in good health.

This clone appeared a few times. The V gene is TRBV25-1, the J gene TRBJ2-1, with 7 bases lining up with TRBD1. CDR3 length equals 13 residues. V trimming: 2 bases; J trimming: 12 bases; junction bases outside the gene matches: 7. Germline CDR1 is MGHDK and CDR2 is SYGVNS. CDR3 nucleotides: TGTGCCAGCAGTGAACTCGACAGGGACGGGCAGTTCTTC. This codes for CASSELDRDGQFF. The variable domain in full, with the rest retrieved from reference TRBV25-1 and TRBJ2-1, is EADIYQTPRYLVIGTGKKITLECSQTMGHDKMYWYQQDPGMELHLIHYSYGVNSTEKGDLSSESTVSRIRTEHFPLTLESARPSHTSQYLCASSELDRDGQFFGPGTRLTVL.

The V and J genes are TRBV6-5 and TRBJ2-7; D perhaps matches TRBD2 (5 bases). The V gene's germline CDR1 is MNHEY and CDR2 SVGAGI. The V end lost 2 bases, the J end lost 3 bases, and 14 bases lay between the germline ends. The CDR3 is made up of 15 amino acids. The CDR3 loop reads CASSYDASPIYEQYF. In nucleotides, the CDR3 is TGTGCCAGCAGTTACGATGCTAGCCCGATCTACGAGCAGTACTTC.

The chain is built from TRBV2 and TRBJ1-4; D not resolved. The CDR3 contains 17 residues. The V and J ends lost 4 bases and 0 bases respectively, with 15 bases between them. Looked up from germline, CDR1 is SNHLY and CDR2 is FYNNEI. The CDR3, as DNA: TGTGCCAGCAGTGGGGCAGGAGAAGGCGCAACTAATGAAAAACTGTTTTTT. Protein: CASSGAGEGATNEKLFF.

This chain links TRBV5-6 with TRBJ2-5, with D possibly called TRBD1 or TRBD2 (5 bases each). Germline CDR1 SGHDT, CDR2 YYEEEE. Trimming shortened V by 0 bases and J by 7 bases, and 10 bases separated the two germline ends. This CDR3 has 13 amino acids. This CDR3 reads CASSLDGGMTQYF. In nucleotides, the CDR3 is TGTGCCAGCAGCTTGGATGGGGGTATGACCCAGTACTTC.

CDR3 DNA sequence: TGTGCCAGCAGCTTAGATACGGACAGGGTTGCTGAAGCTTTCTTT. Translating gives CASSLDTDRVAEAFF. This chain joins TRBV11-2 and TRBJ1-1; 8 nucleotides line up with TRBD1. The germline V gene has CDR1 SGHAT and CDR2 FQNNGV. Trimming at V came to 0 bases and at J to 6 bases, leaving 6 bases not matched to a gene. The CDR3 is 15 residues long.

The CDR3 loop is CASSMVAGSEQFF. In DNA form, the CDR3 reads TGTGCCAGCTCTATGGTAGCGGGGTCTGAGCAGTTCTTC. The J gene is TRBJ2-1, the V gene TRBV6-6, with TRBD2 identical over 8 bases. The germline CDR1 and CDR2 sequences are MNHNY and SVGAGI (reference sequence). The CDR3 is 13 amino acids. The V segment lost 8 bases and the J segment 9 bases; nucleotides outside the gene matches: 9.

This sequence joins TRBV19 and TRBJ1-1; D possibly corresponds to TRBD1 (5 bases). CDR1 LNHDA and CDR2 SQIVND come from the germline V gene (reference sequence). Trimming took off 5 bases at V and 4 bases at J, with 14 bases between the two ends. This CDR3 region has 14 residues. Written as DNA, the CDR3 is TGTGCCAGTAGTCTAGGGACGCCGGCCACTGAAGCTTTCTTT. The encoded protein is CASSLGTPATEAFF.

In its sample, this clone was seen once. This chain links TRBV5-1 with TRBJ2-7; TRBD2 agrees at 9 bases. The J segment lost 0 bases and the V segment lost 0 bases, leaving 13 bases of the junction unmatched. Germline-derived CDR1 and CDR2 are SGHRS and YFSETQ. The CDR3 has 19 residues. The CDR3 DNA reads TGCGCCAGCAGCTTGGATGGGCTAGCGGGGATGCAAGGCTCCTACGAGCAGTACTTC. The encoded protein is CASSLDGLAGMQGSYEQYF.

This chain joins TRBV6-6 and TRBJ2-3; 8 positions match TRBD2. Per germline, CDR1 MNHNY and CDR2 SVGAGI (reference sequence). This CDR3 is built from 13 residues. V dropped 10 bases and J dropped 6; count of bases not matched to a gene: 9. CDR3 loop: CATSGSGPDTQYF. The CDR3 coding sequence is TGTGCCACCAGCGGGAGTGGGCCGGATACGCAGTATTTT.

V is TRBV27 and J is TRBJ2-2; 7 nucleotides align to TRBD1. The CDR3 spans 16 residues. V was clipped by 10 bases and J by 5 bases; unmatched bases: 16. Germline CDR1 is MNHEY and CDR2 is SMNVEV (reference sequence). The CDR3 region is CATPRGGLHITGELFF. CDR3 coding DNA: TGTGCCACCCCCAGAGGGGGCCTCCATATAACCGGGGAGCTGTTTTTT.

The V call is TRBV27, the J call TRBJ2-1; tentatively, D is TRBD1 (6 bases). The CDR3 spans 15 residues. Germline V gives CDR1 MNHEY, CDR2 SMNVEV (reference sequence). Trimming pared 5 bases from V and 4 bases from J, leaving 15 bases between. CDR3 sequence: CASSPGQNPYNEQFF. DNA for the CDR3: TGTGCCAGCAGTCCCGGACAGAATCCTTACAATGAGCAGTTCTTC.

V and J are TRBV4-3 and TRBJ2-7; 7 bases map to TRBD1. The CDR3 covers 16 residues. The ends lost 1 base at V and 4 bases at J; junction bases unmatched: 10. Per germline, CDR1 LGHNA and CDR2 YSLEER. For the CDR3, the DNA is TGCGCCAGCAGCCAAGCTACAACAGGGGAAGCTTACGAGCAGTACTTC. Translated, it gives CASSQATTGEAYEQYF.

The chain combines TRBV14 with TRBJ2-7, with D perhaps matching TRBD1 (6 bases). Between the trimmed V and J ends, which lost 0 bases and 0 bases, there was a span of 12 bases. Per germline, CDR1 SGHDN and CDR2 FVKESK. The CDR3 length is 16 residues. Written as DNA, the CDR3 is TGTGCCAGCAGCCAAGAGGTGCAGGGGAGCTCCTACGAGCAGTACTTC. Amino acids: CASSQEVQGSSYEQYF.

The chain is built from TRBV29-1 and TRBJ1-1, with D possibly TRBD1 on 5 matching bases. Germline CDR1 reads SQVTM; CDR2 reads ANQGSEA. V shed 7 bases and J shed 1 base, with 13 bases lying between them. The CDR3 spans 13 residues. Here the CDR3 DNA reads TGCAGCGCCCTCCTTGACAGGAACACTGAAGCTTTCTTT. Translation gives CSALLDRNTEAFF.

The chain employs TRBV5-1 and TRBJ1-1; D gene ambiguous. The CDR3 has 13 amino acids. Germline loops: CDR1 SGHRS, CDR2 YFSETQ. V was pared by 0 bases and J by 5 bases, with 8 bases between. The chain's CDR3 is CASSLDGLTEAFF. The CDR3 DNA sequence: TGCGCCAGCAGCTTGGACGGCTTGACTGAAGCTTTCTTT. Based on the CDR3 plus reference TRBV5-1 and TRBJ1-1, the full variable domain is KAGVTQTPRYLIKTRGQQVTLSCSPISGHRSVSWYQQTPGQGLQFLFEYFSETQRNKGNFPGRFSGRQFSNSRSEMNVSTLELGDSALYLCASSLDGLTEAFFGQGTRLTVV.

The CDR3 DNA follows: TGTGCCAGCAGCCCCAGCGGGGGGCCCCAAGAGACCCAGTACTTC. Protein: CASSPSGGPQETQYF. The chain couples TRBV3-1 (or the pseudogene TRBV3-2) to TRBJ2-5, with 9 bases fitting TRBD2. J was trimmed by 1 base and V by 4 bases; bases with no gene match: 4. The CDR3 loop spans 15 amino acids. CDR1 LGHDT and CDR2 YNNKEL come from the germline V gene (reference sequence).

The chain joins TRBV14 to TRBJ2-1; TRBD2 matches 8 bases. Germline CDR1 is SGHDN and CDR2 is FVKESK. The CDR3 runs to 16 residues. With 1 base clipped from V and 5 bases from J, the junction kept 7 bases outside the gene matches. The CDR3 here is CASSQGKTSVHNEQFF. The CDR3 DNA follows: TGTGCCAGCAGCCAAGGGAAGACTAGCGTCCACAATGAGCAGTTCTTC.

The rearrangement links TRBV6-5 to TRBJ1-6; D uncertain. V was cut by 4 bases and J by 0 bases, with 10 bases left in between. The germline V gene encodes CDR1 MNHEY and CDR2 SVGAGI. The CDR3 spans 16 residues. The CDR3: CASSFLESSYNSPLHF. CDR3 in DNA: TGTGCCAGCAGTTTCCTCGAGAGCTCCTATAATTCACCCCTCCACTTT.

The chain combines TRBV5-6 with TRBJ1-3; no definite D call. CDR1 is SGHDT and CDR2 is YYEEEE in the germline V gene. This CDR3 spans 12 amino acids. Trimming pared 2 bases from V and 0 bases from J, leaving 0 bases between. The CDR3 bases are TGTGCCAGCAGCTTCTCTGGAAACACCATATATTTT. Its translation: CASSFSGNTIYF.

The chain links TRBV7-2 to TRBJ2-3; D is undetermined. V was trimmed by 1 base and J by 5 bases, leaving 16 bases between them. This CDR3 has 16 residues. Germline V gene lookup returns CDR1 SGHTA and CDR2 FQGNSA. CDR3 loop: CASSLGGLVSQDTQYF. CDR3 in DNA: TGTGCCAGCAGCTTAGGGGGTCTGGTCTCCCAAGATACGCAGTATTTT.

The CDR3 region is CASSLGGLPRQPRGSPLHF. The CDR3 region has the DNA TGTGCCAGCAGTTTAGGCGGACTTCCCCGACAGCCGAGGGGATCACCCCTCCACTTT. This chain links TRBV27 with TRBJ1-6; a possible D gene is TRBD1 (5 bases). Germline CDR1 reads MNHEY; CDR2 reads SMNVEV (reference sequence). V lost 2 bases, J lost 10 bases, and 27 bases lay in between. The CDR3 contains 19 residues.

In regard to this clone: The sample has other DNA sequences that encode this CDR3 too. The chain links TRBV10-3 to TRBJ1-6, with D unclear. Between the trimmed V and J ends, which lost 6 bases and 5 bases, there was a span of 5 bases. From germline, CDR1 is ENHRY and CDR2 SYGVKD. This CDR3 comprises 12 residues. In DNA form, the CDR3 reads TGTGCCATCAGGCGAGATAATTCACCCCTCCACTTT. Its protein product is CAIRRDNSPLHF.

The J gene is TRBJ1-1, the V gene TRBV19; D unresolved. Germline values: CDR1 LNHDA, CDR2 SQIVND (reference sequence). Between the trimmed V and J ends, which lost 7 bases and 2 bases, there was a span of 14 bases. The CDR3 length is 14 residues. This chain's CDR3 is CASTPFTYNTEAFF. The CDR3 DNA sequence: TGTGCCAGTACCCCCTTTACCTATAACACTGAAGCTTTCTTT.

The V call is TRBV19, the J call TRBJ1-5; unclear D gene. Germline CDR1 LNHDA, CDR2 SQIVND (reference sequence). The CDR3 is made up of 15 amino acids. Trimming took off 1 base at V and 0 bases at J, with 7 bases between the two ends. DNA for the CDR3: TGTGCCAGTAGTATAGCAGGAGATAGCAATCAGCCCCAGCATTTT. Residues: CASSIAGDSNQPQHF.